The rows below give T cell receptor beta chains drawn from one sample of a study of cytomegalovirus exposure and HLA in healthy donors. The data were produced by immunoSEQ multiplex PCR, yet TCRdb's version contains in-frame clones alone and is incomplete. The sample consists of around 150,000 clones, approximately 80% of them appearing once. Sequencing was performed on PBMCs. These receptors all come from a woman under 40 in good health and CMV-seropositive. Each CDR3 is given with its conserved first and last residue. Each record gives: CDR3 DNA, CDR3 protein, D gene, V gene, J gene, clone size. A D gene is named only where the DNA matches it firmly. Only some rows state a clone size, as once, few, many or a class for expanded clones.

TGTGCCAGCTCCCTAGACAGTACCATCCAAGAGACCCAGTACTTC,CASSLDSTIQETQYF,.,TRBV18,TRBJ2-5,.
TGTGCCAGCAGGTTCGGACAGAACACTGAAGCTTTCTTT,CASRFGQNTEAFF,.,TRBV13,TRBJ1-1,.
TGCGCCAGCAGCAGCAGGGGTCCTGGCACAGATACGCAGTATTTT,CASSSRGPGTDTQYF,.,TRBV5-1,TRBJ2-3,once
TGTGCCACCAGCAGAGTGCCCGTCGGTAATGGCTACACCTTC,CATSRVPVGNGYTF,.,TRBV15,TRBJ1-2,.
TGCAGCGTCCGGACAGGCAGCGATGAAAAACTGTTTTTT,CSVRTGSDEKLFF,TRBD1,TRBV29-1,TRBJ1-4,.
TGTGCCTGGAGTGTACTAGGCCCCTTGGATTCACCCCTCCACTTT,CAWSVLGPLDSPLHF,.,TRBV30,TRBJ1-6,.
TGCAGTGCAGGTGGGCATTCACCCCTCCACTTT,CSAGGHSPLHF,.,TRBV20-1,TRBJ1-6,.
TGCGCCAGCAGCCCTAGGGGACAGACCATTGAAAAACTGTTTTTT,CASSPRGQTIEKLFF,TRBD1,TRBV4-3,TRBJ1-4,.
TGTGCCAGCAGTGACGGAAGGGGGACTGAAGCTTTCTTT,CASSDGRGTEAFF,.,TRBV6-4,TRBJ1-1,.
TGTGCCAGCAGCCAGACACAAAACATTCAGTACTTC,CASSQTQNIQYF,.,TRBV14,TRBJ2-4,.
TGTGCCAGCAGTTATAGACATAACTATGGCTACACCTTC,CASSYRHNYGYTF,.,TRBV7-3,TRBJ1-2,.
TGTGCCAGCAGTGGACGTCGGGTTGGTATGAACACCATATATTTT,CASSGRRVGMNTIYF,.,TRBV6-1,TRBJ1-3,.
TGCAGCGTTGATAGGGGTTCTAGCGACGAGCAGTACTTC,CSVDRGSSDEQYF,.,TRBV29-1,TRBJ2-7,.
TGTGCCAGCTCACCACTCCGGGACACAAACTACAATGAGCAGTTCTTC,CASSPLRDTNYNEQFF,.,TRBV18,TRBJ2-1,few
TGTGCCAGTAGTATCTGGGGGCGAGGTTATGGCTACACCTTC,CASSIWGRGYGYTF,.,TRBV19,TRBJ1-2,.
TGTGCCAGCAGTGAATATAGAGGGAGGCAGCCCCAGCATTTT,CASSEYRGRQPQHF,.,TRBV2,TRBJ1-5,.
TGTGCCAGCAGATTGGGACAGTCTGGTCAGCCCCAGCATTTT,CASRLGQSGQPQHF,TRBD1,TRBV27,TRBJ1-5,.
TGTGCCAGCAGCTTACCAATAACAGCGGGCGCCCACTACAATGAGCAGTTCTTC,CASSLPITAGAHYNEQFF,.,TRBV7-2,TRBJ2-1,.
TGTGCCAGCAACTCGGCAGGGCGGTATCAGCCCCAGCATTTT,CASNSAGRYQPQHF,.,TRBV2,TRBJ1-5,.
TGTGCCAGCAGTTACTCGCTCCCACGGGGGGCCAACGTCCTGACTTTC,CASSYSLPRGANVLTF,.,TRBV6-5,TRBJ2-6,few
TGTGCCAGCAGTGAACGTGGACTAGCGGGGGGGTTGGGCACAGATACGCAGTATTTT,CASSERGLAGGLGTDTQYF,TRBD2,TRBV6-1,TRBJ2-3,.
TGTGCCACCCAACAGAGGAGGGAGCAGTACTTC,CATQQRREQYF,.,TRBV6-5,TRBJ2-7,.
TGTGCCAGCAGCTTGTTCGGGACAGGGGATTATACGCAGTATTTT,CASSLFGTGDYTQYF,TRBD1,TRBV7-6,TRBJ2-3,.
TGTGCCAGCGTCAGCTCTGGAAACACCATATATTTT,CASVSSGNTIYF,.,TRBV6-5,TRBJ1-3,.
TGTGCTAGTGCTCGCGGCAGGGTCAAAGAGACCCAGTACTTC,CASARGRVKETQYF,.,TRBV12-5,TRBJ2-5,.
TGTGCCAGCAGCCAGGACTACTACGAGCAGTACTTC,CASSQDYYEQYF,.,TRBV7-9,TRBJ2-7,.
TGTGCCAGCTTGGGACTAGCGAATCGAGAGACCCAGTACTTC,CASLGLANRETQYF,TRBD2,TRBV6-5,TRBJ2-5,.
TGTGCCAGCAGTCCATCCTACAATGAGCAGTTCTTC,CASSPSYNEQFF,.,TRBV27,TRBJ2-1,.